This T cell receptor beta chain was sequenced in a study of blood T cell repertoires in COVID-19. Study in general: T cells, B-cell-depleted T cells, or PBMCs provided the cDNA or gDNA that served as material.

Clones were sequenced by immunoSEQ multiplex PCR, and TCRdb holds only the in-frame ones, with some missing. This sample yields over 150,000 clones, of which nearly 90% are seen a single time; about 2.1% belongs to the top ten. This clone was detected once. CDR3 length equals 14 residues. V shed 7 bases and J 6 bases; nucleotides not matched to a gene: 6. Germline V gene lookup returns CDR1 LNHDA and CDR2 SQIVND (reference sequence). This receptor was identified in a man between 18 and 29 years old who had recovered from COVID-19. Sequenced input: peripheral blood. This rearrangement joins TRBV19 to TRBJ1-5, with 10 nucleotides matching TRBD1. CDR3 in DNA: TGTGCCAGTACGCGGGACAGGGGCACTCAGCCCCAGCATTTT. Translating it yields CASTRDRGTQPQHF.